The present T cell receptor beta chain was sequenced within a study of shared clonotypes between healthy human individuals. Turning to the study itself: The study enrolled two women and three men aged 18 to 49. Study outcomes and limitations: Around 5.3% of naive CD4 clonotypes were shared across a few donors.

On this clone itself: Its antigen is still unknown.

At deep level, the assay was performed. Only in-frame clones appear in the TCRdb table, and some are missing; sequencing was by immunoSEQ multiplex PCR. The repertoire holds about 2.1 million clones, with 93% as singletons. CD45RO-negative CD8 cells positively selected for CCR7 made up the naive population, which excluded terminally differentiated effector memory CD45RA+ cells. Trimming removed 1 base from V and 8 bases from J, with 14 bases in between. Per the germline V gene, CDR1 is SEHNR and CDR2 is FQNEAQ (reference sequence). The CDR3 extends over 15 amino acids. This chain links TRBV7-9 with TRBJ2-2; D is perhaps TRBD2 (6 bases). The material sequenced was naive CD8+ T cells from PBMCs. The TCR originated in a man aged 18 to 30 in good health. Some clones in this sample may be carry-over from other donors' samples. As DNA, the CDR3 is TGTGCCAGCAGCTTAGGGGACTTCAGGCCGGGGGAGCTGTTTTTT. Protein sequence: CASSLGDFRPGELFF.